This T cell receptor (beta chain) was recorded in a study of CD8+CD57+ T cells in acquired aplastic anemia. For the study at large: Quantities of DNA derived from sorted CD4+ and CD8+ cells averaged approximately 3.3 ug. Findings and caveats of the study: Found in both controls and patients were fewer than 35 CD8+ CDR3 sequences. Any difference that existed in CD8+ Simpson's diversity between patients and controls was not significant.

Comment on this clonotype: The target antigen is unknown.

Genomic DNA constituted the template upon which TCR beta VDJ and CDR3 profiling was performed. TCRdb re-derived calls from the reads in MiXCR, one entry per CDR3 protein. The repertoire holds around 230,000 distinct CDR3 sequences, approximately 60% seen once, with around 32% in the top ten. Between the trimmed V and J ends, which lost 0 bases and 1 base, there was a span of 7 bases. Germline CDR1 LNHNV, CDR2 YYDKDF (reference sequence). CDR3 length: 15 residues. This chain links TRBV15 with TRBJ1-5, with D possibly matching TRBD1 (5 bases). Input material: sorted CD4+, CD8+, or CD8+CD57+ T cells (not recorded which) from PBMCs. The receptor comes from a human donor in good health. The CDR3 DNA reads TGTGCCACCAGCAGAGATGGACAAAGCAATCAGCCCCAGCATTTT. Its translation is CATSRDGQSNQPQHF. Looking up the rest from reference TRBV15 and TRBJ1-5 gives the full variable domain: DAMVIQNPRYQVTQFGKPVTLSCSQTLNHNVMYWYQQKSSQAPKLLFHYYDKDFNNEADTPDNFQSRRPNTSFCFLDIRSPGLGDTAMYLCATSRDGQSNQPQHFGDGTRLSIL.